The next 25 T cell receptor beta chains were all read from a single sample in a study of identical twins. Each CDR3 protein gets one entry after TCRdb re-called the 5' RACE reads with MiXCR. The profile covers 690,000 or so distinct CDR3 sequences, with 8.6% appearing a single time and roughly 0.97% taken by the ten largest. These data also featured in a second study, about yellow fever vaccine responses in identical twins.

What was sequenced was PBMCs. The receptor set was obtained from a young woman in good health.

This clonotype has just a few counts. The CDR3 DNA is TGTGCCACCAAGTTTAACCCCCTATCCTACGAGCAGTACTTC. Translated: CATKFNPLSYEQYF. The chain links TRBV27 to TRBJ2-7; D gene uncertain. Trimming took off 10 bases at V and 1 base at J, with 17 bases between the two ends. The V gene's germline CDR1 is MNHEY and CDR2 SMNVEV (reference sequence). The CDR3 runs 14 residues.

Ten or more counts support this clonotype. V is TRBV5-1 and J is TRBJ2-3; 7 bases align to TRBD2. V trimming: 6 bases; J trimming: 5 bases; junction bases outside the gene matches: 9. The CDR3 extends over 14 amino acids. CDR1 SGHRS and CDR2 YFSETQ come from the germline V gene. This chain's CDR3 is CASTPGTKGDTQYF. CDR3 nucleotides: TGCGCCAGCACCCCCGGGACTAAAGGAGATACGCAGTATTTT.

The sample holds many counts of this clonotype. The rearrangement links TRBV14 to TRBJ2-2, with D unclear. The ends were cut back, 0 bases at V and 4 bases at J, with 9 bases in the middle. From germline, CDR1 is SGHDN and CDR2 FVKESK. This CDR3 spans 15 amino acids. Here the CDR3 reads CASSQDWGATGELFF. DNA for the CDR3: TGTGCCAGCAGCCAAGATTGGGGTGCCACCGGGGAGCTGTTTTTT.

The table lists this clonotype with many counts. The chain links TRBV12-3 or TRBV12-4 to TRBJ2-2; 11 bases line up with TRBD2. This CDR3 contains 14 residues. Unmatched junction bases numbered 3, after V lost 6 bases and J lost 6 bases. The CDR3, as DNA: TGTGCCAGCAGACTAGCGGGAGAACCCGGGGAGCTGTTTTTT. This gives the protein CASRLAGEPGELFF.

This clonotype showed up many times. The rearrangement links TRBV12-3 or TRBV12-4 to TRBJ2-1; D is unresolved. This CDR3 comprises 12 residues. Trimming shortened V by 6 bases and J by 2 bases, and 5 bases separated the two germline ends. For the CDR3, the DNA is TGTGCCAGCAGCAGTGCCTACAATGAGCAGTTCTTC. Its translation: CASSSAYNEQFF.

Ten or more counts support this clonotype. This rearrangement joins TRBV12-3 or TRBV12-4 to TRBJ1-2; D is undetermined. V was trimmed by 5 bases and J by 6 bases, leaving 13 bases between them. The CDR3 loop spans 13 amino acids. The CDR3 DNA sequence: TGTGCCAGCAGTATTTCACCGTTCGATGGCTACACCTTC. Translating it yields CASSISPFDGYTF.

This clonotype was detected many times. The chain combines TRBV9 with TRBJ2-3; perhaps TRBD2 as D (5 bases). The CDR3 is 14 amino acids. V lost 0 bases, J lost 4 bases, and 9 bases lay in between. Germline V CDR1 and CDR2: SGDLS, YYNGEE. CDR3 region: CASSVVSSPDTQYF. CDR3 nucleotide sequence: TGTGCCAGCAGCGTAGTCTCTAGCCCAGATACGCAGTATTTT.

This clonotype turned up a few times. V and J are TRBV7-2 and TRBJ2-1; TRBD2 aligns across 7 bases. The CDR3 runs 14 residues. V lost 1 base, J lost 6 bases, and 3 bases stayed unmatched. Germline assignment: CDR1 SGHTA and CDR2 FQGNSA. DNA for the CDR3: TGTGCCAGCAGCTTAGGGGAGGGGTCCAATGAGCAGTTCTTC. Its protein is CASSLGEGSNEQFF.

This chain uses TRBV11-2 with TRBJ2-3; 7 bases are a match to TRBD2. This CDR3 contains 19 residues. Germline CDR1 SGHAT, CDR2 FQNNGV. The V gene end was trimmed by 3 bases and the J gene end by 0 bases; junction bases not matched to a gene: 15. The chain's CDR3 is CASSFTVLSSGFSTDTQYF. CDR3 DNA: TGTGCCAGCAGCTTTACCGTTTTGAGTAGCGGGTTTAGCACAGATACGCAGTATTTT.

V is TRBV12-3 or TRBV12-4 and J is TRBJ2-7, with D uncertain. The CDR3 has 11 residues. Trimming took 7 bases from V and 3 from J, leaving 7 bases between them. CDR3: CASTSGYEQYF. For the CDR3, the DNA is TGTGCCAGCACTTCCGGCTACGAGCAGTACTTC.

The rearrangement uses TRBV6-5 and TRBJ2-3; 7 positions match TRBD1. CDR1 is MNHEY, CDR2 SVGAGI, per germline. CDR3 size: 14 residues. The V and J ends lost 4 bases and 4 bases, in that order; junction bases with no gene match: 5. CDR3 residues: CASSSPGQSDTQYF. The DNA of the CDR3 is TGTGCCAGCAGTTCACCGGGACAGTCAGATACGCAGTATTTT.

This clonotype was seen at least ten times. The V and J genes are TRBV7-2 and TRBJ1-1; no reliable D call. CDR1 is SGHTA, CDR2 FQGNSA, per germline. Trimming cost V 2 bases and J 4 bases, with 14 bases left between them. The length of the CDR3 is 15 residues. The CDR3 DNA sequence: TGTGCCAGCAGCTTAAATCCCGGAGGGAGCACTGAAGCTTTCTTT. This codes for CASSLNPGGSTEAFF.

The V gene is TRBV7-9, the J gene TRBJ2-7, with TRBD1 as a possible D gene (6 bases). With 5 bases removed from V and 6 bases from J, the gap between germline ends came to 17 bases. The CDR3 spans 14 residues. CDR1 is SEHNR and CDR2 is FQNEAQ in the germline V gene (reference sequence). CDR3 sequence: CASSPQTGSVEQYF. CDR3 nucleotide sequence: TGTGCCAGCAGCCCTCAGACAGGATCGGTCGAGCAGTACTTC.

The chain carries TRBV28 and TRBJ1-5, with D perhaps matching TRBD1 (5 bases). CDR1 MDHEN and CDR2 SYDVKM come from the germline V gene. V lost 7 bases and J lost 3, with 16 bases in between. The CDR3 length is 15 residues. The DNA for the CDR3 is TGTGCCAGCAACCCCCCCAGGGAAACCAATCAGCCCCAGCATTTT. Amino acids: CASNPPRETNQPQHF.

This clonotype appeared a few times. The CDR3 DNA reads TGTGCCACAGCTGGACCATTCTCCTACGAGCAGTACTTC. This translates into CATAGPFSYEQYF. V and J are TRBV19 and TRBJ2-7, with no clear D. Trimming cost V 10 bases and J 0 bases, with 13 bases left between them. The CDR3 runs to 13 residues. Germline loops: CDR1 LNHDA, CDR2 SQIVND (reference sequence). The whole variable domain, remainder taken from reference TRBV19 and TRBJ2-7, is DGGITQSPKYLFRKEGQNVTLSCEQNLNHDAMYWYRQDPGQGLRLIYYSQIVNDFQKGDIAEGYSVSREKKESFPLTVTSAQKNPTAFYLCATAGPFSYEQYFGPGTRLTVT.

This clonotype occurred a few times. This chain links TRBV7-2 with TRBJ2-7; 9 bases are a match to TRBD2. The junction had 10 bases not matched to a gene; V was cut back by 8 bases and J by 8 bases. The CDR3 has 13 amino acids. Germline values: CDR1 SGHTA, CDR2 FQGNSA. The CDR3 region is CASSAGGVNKQYF. The CDR3 bases are TGTGCCAGCTCGGCGGGGGGGGTTAACAAGCAGTACTTC.

This clonotype was counted many times. The genes are TRBV20-1 and TRBJ2-3; D perhaps matches TRBD1 (6 bases). Trimming left V 4 bases short and J 0 bases short, with 14 bases between. The length of the CDR3 is 15 residues. Germline assignment: CDR1 DFQATT and CDR2 SNEGSKA (reference sequence). Written as DNA, the CDR3 is TGCAGTGCTAAGGACTCGGGACACAGCACAGATACGCAGTATTTT. Protein sequence: CSAKDSGHSTDTQYF.

V gene TRBV11-2 combines with J gene TRBJ2-7; TRBD2 is a possible D gene (7 bases). The V gene lost 2 bases and the J gene lost 0 bases, with 23 bases spanning the gap. There are 19 residues in the CDR3. CDR1 and CDR2 from the germline V gene are SGHAT and FQNNGV. CDR3 sequence (DNA): TGTGCCAGCAGCTTACACCCGGCTGCTCGCGGGGGCCTCTCCTACGAGCAGTACTTC. Translation gives CASSLHPAARGGLSYEQYF.

This clonotype was picked up a small number of times. V gene TRBV2 combines with J gene TRBJ2-7; 10 nucleotides align to TRBD2. J gave up 1 base and V 6 bases, and 12 bases lay outside the gene matches. CDR3 length: 17 amino acids. Germline CDR1 and CDR2: SNHLY and FYNNEI. CDR3 sequence reads: CASSRGSLGLASYEQYF. For the CDR3, the DNA is TGTGCCAGCAGCAGAGGGTCGTTGGGACTAGCGTCCTACGAGCAGTACTTC.

This clonotype was detected many times. V and J are TRBV28 and TRBJ1-1; D is unresolved. This CDR3 is 14 amino acids long. Trimming removed 6 bases at V and 1 base at J, with 12 bases between. Germline V gene lookup returns CDR1 MDHEN and CDR2 SYDVKM. The CDR3 DNA is TGTGCCAGCAGCTACGGACGGGCGAACACTGAAGCTTTCTTT. This translates into CASSYGRANTEAFF. Looking up the rest from reference TRBV28 and TRBJ1-1 gives the full variable domain: DVKVTQSSRYLVKRTGEKVFLECVQDMDHENMFWYRQDPGLGLRLIYFSYDVKMKEKGDIPEGYSVSREKKERFSLILESASTNQTSMYLCASSYGRANTEAFFGQGTRLTVV.

This rearrangement joins TRBV3-1 to TRBJ2-7; 10 bases are shared with TRBD2. The trim removed 0 bases at V and 6 bases at J, leaving 5 bases unmatched. The CDR3 is 15 residues long. CDR1 is LGHDT, CDR2 YNNKEL, per germline (reference sequence). The CDR3 nucleotides are TGTGCCAGCAGCCAAGAGCTGGGACTAGCGCGCGAGCAGTACTTC. The encoded protein is CASSQELGLAREQYF.

V and J are TRBV27 and TRBJ2-1; D is ambiguous. CDR1 is MNHEY and CDR2 is SMNVEV in the germline V gene (reference sequence). Trimming stripped 1 base from V and 4 bases from J, with 11 bases between. The CDR3 length is 15 residues. CDR3 residues: CASSLFTGPYNEQFF. CDR3 in DNA: TGTGCCAGCAGTTTATTTACCGGGCCATACAATGAGCAGTTCTTC.

This clonotype was observed many times. The J gene is TRBJ1-1, the V gene TRBV12-3 or TRBV12-4, with 8 bases identical to TRBD1. V dropped 8 bases and J dropped 1; count of bases not matched to a gene: 9. The CDR3 is 15 amino acids. CDR3 bases: TGTGCCAGCCTTGGACAGGGCGGTCAGAACACTGAAGCTTTCTTT. It is translated as CASLGQGGQNTEAFF.

At least ten counts were recorded for this clonotype. This CDR3 reads CATSREASGGFSDTQYF. The CDR3 coding sequence is TGTGCCACCAGCAGAGAGGCTAGCGGGGGTTTCTCCGATACGCAGTATTTT. V is TRBV15 and J is TRBJ2-3, with 10 nucleotides matching TRBD2. V shed 0 bases and J 6 bases; nucleotides not matched to a gene: 9. This CDR3 is 17 amino acids long. From germline, CDR1 is LNHNV and CDR2 YYDKDF (reference sequence).

V gene TRBV7-2 combines with J gene TRBJ1-6, with D hard to call. This CDR3 has 15 residues. CDR1 is SGHTA and CDR2 is FQGNSA in the germline V gene. The V end lost 1 base, the J end lost 7 bases, and 11 bases lay between the germline ends. The CDR3 DNA follows: TGTGCCAGCAGCTTAGGAGCGGTGGGCAATTCACCCCTCCACTTT. Translated, it gives CASSLGAVGNSPLHF.